The sequence of this TCR beta chain was determined in a study of shared clonotypes between healthy human individuals. This clone occurred a few times. Other DNA sequences in the sample encode the same CDR3. Clones were read by immunoSEQ multiplex PCR, and TCRdb kept only the in-frame ones, dropping some. The sample contains about 2.4 million clones, 90% to 95% of which appear only once. Material for sequencing was naive CD4+ T cells from PBMCs. The subset here: CD45RA+ positively selected. The receptor was isolated from a man between 18 and 29 years old in good health. Some clones in this sample may be carry-over from other donors' samples.

The CDR3 is CASSLQGDYGYTF. The CDR3 DNA reads as TGTGCCAGCAGCCTACAGGGGGACTATGGCTACACCTTC. This sequence joins TRBV7-3 and TRBJ1-2, with TRBD1 matching over 8 bases. Germline V CDR1 and CDR2: SGHTA, FQGTGA. V lost 5 bases to trimming and J lost 3 bases; unmatched junction nucleotides: 2. This CDR3 is built from 13 residues.